Listed here is a single TCR beta chain. This clonotype was picked up a small number of times. Its antigen specificity is not known. One base away there is no much larger clone; base qualities are not given. The sample is drawn from a study of early T cells in non-severe SARS-CoV-2 infection (dated by TCRdb to about 2021). With regard to the full study: Because TCR sequencing relied on bulk RNA taken from unsorted whole blood, pairing of alpha and beta chains was not possible. Results and caveats for the whole study, not just this receptor: VDJdb matching was skewed toward anti-spike CD8 responses and likely underestimated virus-specific expansions by missing private and CD4 specificities.

The study was a case-control design nested within a healthcare worker cohort in London, UK, with weekly nasopharyngeal swab PCR tests and blood sampling. Healthcare workers were recruited between 23 and 31 March 2020, during the week of the UK lockdown, and were followed weekly for up to roughly 16 weeks. From its cysteine to its phenylalanine, the CDR3 spans 17 amino acids. The only DNA kept is the CDR3, 51 bases in frame from the first base. Cut back by 0 bases and 0 bases, the V and J ends lie 9 bases apart. Looking up the germline V gene (reference sequence) yields CDR1 LNHDA and CDR2 SQIVND. Preparation of the library involved 5' RACE. Sequencing used a NextSeq 500. The TCR library protocol attached unique molecular identifiers to individual cDNA molecules to correct for sequencing error and PCR bias. TCR alpha and beta chains were both sequenced, and the abundances of alpha and beta sequences in each sample were closely correlated with each other. The original pipeline was this. Decombinator V4 was used to annotate TCR sequences for V gene, J gene and CDR3. TCRs were defined as expanded if a significant change between any two time points was detected under a Poisson model with p below 0.0001. Abundances of TCRs were expressed as counts per million after normalisation to the total number of TCRs sequenced in each sample. TRAV1-2 paired with TRAJ12, TRAJ20 or TRAJ33 defined MAIT TCRs, while TRAV10 paired with TRAJ18 defined iNKT TCRs. VDJdb, accessed on 1 November 2021, was searched for TCRs annotated for CMV, EBV and SARS-CoV-2, and TCRs annotated for more than one antigen were excluded. TCRdb reprocessing: public reads trimmed at Q25 with fastp, clones called with MiXCR, in-frame beta chains kept. CDR3 protein sequences are deduplicated, and each keeps its most common genes and DNA. Here the V and J calls rest on TCRdb's processing, not on the authors' analysis. This sample lists roughly 120,000 distinct CDR3 sequences; under 15% were detected once. Jointly, the top ten make up 20% to 25% of the sample.

The specimen was whole blood. This clonotype was sampled from an adult who was a healthcare worker with PCR-confirmed SARS-CoV-2 infection or an uninfected control (not recorded which). The rearranged chain carries TRBV19 and TRBJ2-6; the D gene remains uncertain. The DNA sequence is given as TGTGCCAGTAGTATAGAGGGCACATCCTCTGGGGCCAACGTCCTGACTTTC. The encoded protein is CASSIEGTSSGANVLTF.